This T cell receptor beta chain emerged from a study of T-cell reconstitution after alpha-beta-depleted transplantation in children. General observations from the study: In patients about two months after transplant, alpha-beta T cells reportedly arose from several hundred expanded graft clones.

The TCRbeta library incorporated unique molecular identifiers. TCRdb re-derived calls from the PCR reads in MiXCR, one entry per CDR3 protein. The data show about 900,000 distinct CDR3 sequences, with 25% to 30% seen just once and more than 25% held by the top ten. This clonotype was counted only a few times. Its antigen is unidentified. Germline CDR1 and CDR2: SGHAT and FQNNGV. This CDR3 comprises 14 residues. V lost 5 bases to trimming and J lost 7 bases; unmatched junction nucleotides: 8. The specimen was PBMCs, mostly from graft donor cells, collected 360 days after TCRalphabeta/CD19-depleted stem cell transplant. This receptor was taken from a boy in the first two years of life who had a stem cell transplant for SCID, so the T cells may come from the graft donor. The genes are TRBV11-2 and TRBJ2-4; 7 positions match TRBD1. CDR3 residues: CASSPRQGRNIQYF. CDR3 DNA sequence: TGTGCCAGCAGCCCCAGACAGGGTAGGAACATTCAGTACTTC.